This T cell receptor (beta chain) was found in a study of metastatic and nonmetastatic thyroid tumors. Overall study context: The authors compared repertoires across blood and tumor or nodule tissue from malignant and benign thyroid patients.

The germline gives CDR1 SGHNT, CDR2 YYREEE (reference sequence). The CDR3 sequence is 12 residues long. Notes on this clone: Its antigen remains unknown.

Authors' processing steps: CDR3 was compared across clinicopathological groups, and the resulting differences were used to build a distant-metastasis classifier for papillary thyroid cancer. With MiXCR, TCRdb called clones anew from the PCR reads. It is TCRdb's table, rather than the study itself, that gives the V and J calls and clone size. The sample contains tens of thousands of clones, roughly a quarter of which appear only once. No treatment of any kind had been given to any patient before thyroid surgery. Study-level points and caveats: When malignant thyroid tumors were compared with benign nodules, TCR beta diversity was reportedly significantly higher in the malignant tumors. This held in both blood and tumor samples.

The material sequenced was tumor tissue. The chain uses TRBV5-4 and TRBJ2-3; D is unclear. The TCR was taken from a male donor with papillary thyroid cancer or a benign thyroid nodule (not recorded which). Some clones in this sample may be carry-over from other donors' samples. The CDR3 protein is CSTVPSTDTQYF. The DNA of the CDR3 is TGTTCCACCGTCCCTAGCACAGATACGCAGTATTTT.